The source of this T cell receptor (beta chain) is a study of molecular identifiers for immune sequencing clone quantification. The authors sorted naive CD8 T cells as CD8+CD4-CCR7+CD45RA+. The CDR3 runs to 18 residues. Germline V gives CDR1 MNHEY, CDR2 SVGEGT. Comments on this clonotype: Mismatch with germline at one junction end may stem from a read error.

TCRdb re-derived calls from the PCR reads in MiXCR, one entry per CDR3 protein. Among under 600,000 distinct CDR3 sequences listed, roughly 25% were seen once. The TCR comes from a human donor in good health. Some libraries in this study had Jurkat cell RNA spiked in. This chain connects TRBV6-2 or TRBV6-3 to TRBJ1-5; 7 nucleotides line up with TRBD1. The material sequenced was naive CD8+ T cells from blood, with Jurkat cell RNA spiked in. Subset denoted: FACS-sorted CD8+CD4-CCR7+CD45RA+ naive T cells. This CDR3 reads CASSYSRQGVFSSQPQHF. CDR3 nucleotide sequence: TGTGCCAGCAGTTACTCGAGACAGGGAGTCTTTAGCAGTCAGCCCCAGCATTTT.